Sequencing of this TCR beta chain was carried out in a study of beta chain features in type 1 diabetes. As concerns this clone: Its antigen is as yet unknown.

What was sequenced were expressed TCRB transcripts, since all of the isolated RNA had been reverse transcribed. About 3.57 million reads were obtained on average from naive, central memory and regulatory T cell samples. Only in-frame clones appear in the TCRdb table, and some are missing; sequencing was by immunoSEQ multiplex PCR. The data show over 350,000 clones, with roughly 16% seen just once and about 0.019% held by the top ten. General observations from the study: The VDJ junctions of type 1 diabetes patients carried fewer insertions and more deletions. PCR, the amplification step, might favor shorter templates, equally in patients and controls.

The specimen sequenced was naive CD4+ T cells from blood. The TCR comes from a woman in her late teens or twenties in good health.

DNA for the CDR3: TGTGCCAGCTCACCTTCGGACACCACCTCTGGAAACACCATATATTTT. Translated: CASSPSDTTSGNTIYF. The V call is TRBV18, the J call TRBJ1-3, with a possible D match to TRBD1 (5 bases). Germline lookup yields CDR1 KGHSH and CDR2 LQKENI. This CDR3 is built from 16 residues. The V gene lost 3 bases and the J gene lost 0 bases, with 12 bases spanning the gap.